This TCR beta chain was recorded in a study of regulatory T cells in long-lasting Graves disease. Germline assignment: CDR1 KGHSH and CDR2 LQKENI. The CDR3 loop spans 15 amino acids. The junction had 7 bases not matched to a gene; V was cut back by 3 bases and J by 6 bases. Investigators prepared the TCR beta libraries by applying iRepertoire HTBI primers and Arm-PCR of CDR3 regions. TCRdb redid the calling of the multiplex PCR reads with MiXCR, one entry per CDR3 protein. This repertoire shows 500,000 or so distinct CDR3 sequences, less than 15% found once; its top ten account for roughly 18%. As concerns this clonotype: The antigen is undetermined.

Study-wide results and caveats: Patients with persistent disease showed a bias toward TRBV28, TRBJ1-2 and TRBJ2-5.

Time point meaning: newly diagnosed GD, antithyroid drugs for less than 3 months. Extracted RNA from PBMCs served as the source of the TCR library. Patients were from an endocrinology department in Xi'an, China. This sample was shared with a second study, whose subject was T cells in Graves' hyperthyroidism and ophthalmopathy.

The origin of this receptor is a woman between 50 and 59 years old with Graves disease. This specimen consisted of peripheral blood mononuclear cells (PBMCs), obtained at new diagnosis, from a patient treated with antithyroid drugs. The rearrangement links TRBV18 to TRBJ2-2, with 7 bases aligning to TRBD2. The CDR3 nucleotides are TGTGCCAGCTCACCGTTGCGGGAGTGGGCCGGGGAGCTGTTTTTT. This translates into CASSPLREWAGELFF.